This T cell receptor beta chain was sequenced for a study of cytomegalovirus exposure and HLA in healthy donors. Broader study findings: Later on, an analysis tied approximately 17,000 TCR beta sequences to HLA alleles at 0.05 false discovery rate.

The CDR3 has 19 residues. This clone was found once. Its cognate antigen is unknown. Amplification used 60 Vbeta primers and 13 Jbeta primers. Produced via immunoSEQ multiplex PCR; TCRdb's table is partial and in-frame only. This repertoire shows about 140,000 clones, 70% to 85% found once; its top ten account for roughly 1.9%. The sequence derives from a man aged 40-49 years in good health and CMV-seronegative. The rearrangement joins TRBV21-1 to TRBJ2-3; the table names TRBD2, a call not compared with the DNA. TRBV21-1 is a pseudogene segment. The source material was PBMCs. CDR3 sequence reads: CASSKAVGTSGSSTDTQYF. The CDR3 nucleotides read TGTGCCAGCAGCAAAGCCGTCGGGACTAGCGGCTCTAGCACAGATACGCAGTATTTT.